Reported below is one T cell receptor (beta chain). There is no known antigen for this receptor. No base quality values were provided; no much bigger clone lies one nucleotide off. Other nucleotide sequences in the sample specify the same CDR3. This record comes from a study of T cell changes during pregnancy in multiple sclerosis (dated by TCRdb to the late 2010s). About the investigation overall: The study looked at changes in the T cell repertoire across pregnancy in women with multiple sclerosis.

The protocol used for the library was the immunoSEQ multiplex PCR assay. TCRdb mirrors the immuneACCESS table, restricted to in-frame sequences. Some clones are absent from its copies; in checked studies, under half trace to an unresolved V gene, and the reason for the others is unknown. The sample has more than 80,000 clones on record, about 95% of them singletons. The ten largest clonotypes hold around 1.1% of the sample. V was cut back by 6 bases and J by 3 bases, leaving a gap of 12 bases between them. Via the germline V gene (reference sequence), CDR1 is MNHEY and CDR2 SMNVEV. The CDR3, from cysteine to phenylalanine, totals 13 residues. Only the CDR3 portion is preserved as DNA: 39 bases, with reading frame beginning at the first base.

This TCR was sampled from a female donor with multiple sclerosis, enrolled in a pregnancy study. The rearrangement combines TRBV27 with TRBJ2-7; TRBD1 is possibly the D segment (5 matching bases). This specimen was peripheral blood, taken in the second trimester of pregnancy. The nucleotide sequence is TGTGCCAGCAGCCCGGGCAGGGACTACGAGCAGTACTTC. Its amino acids are CASSPGRDYEQYF.